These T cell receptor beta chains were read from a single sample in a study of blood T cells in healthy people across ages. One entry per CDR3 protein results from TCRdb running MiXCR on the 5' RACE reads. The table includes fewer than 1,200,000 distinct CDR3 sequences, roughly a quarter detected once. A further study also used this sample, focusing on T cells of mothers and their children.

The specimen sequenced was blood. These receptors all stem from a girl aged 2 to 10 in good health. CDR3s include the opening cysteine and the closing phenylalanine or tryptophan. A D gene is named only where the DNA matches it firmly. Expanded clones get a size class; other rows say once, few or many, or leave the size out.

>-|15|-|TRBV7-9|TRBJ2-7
CASSSDLGGSYEQYF
TGTGCCAGCAGCTCGGACCTCGGCGGGTCCTACGAGCAGTACTTC
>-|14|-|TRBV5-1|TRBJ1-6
CASSFGTNVVALHF
TGCGCCAGCAGCTTCGGGACAAACGTAGTCGCCCTCCACTTT
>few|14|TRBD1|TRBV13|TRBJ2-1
CACSGQGASNEQFF
TGTGCCTGCAGTGGACAGGGGGCAAGCAATGAGCAGTTCTTC
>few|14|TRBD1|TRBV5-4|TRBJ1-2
CASSWEGQVYGYTF
TGTGCCAGCAGCTGGGAGGGACAGGTCTATGGCTACACCTTC
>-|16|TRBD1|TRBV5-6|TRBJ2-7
CASAILSTGTAYEQYF
TGTGCCAGCGCCATCCTCTCGACTGGGACAGCCTACGAGCAGTACTTC
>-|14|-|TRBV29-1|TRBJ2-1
CSVEAGANYNEQFF
TGCAGCGTTGAAGCGGGGGCTAACTACAATGAGCAGTTCTTC
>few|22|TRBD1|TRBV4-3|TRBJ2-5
CASSQDLVAARPGQGGRETQYF
TGCGCCAGCAGCCAAGATCTGGTAGCCGCGCGTCCGGGACAGGGGGGTCGAGAGACCCAGTACTTC
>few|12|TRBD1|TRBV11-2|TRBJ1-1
CASSLEDRVAFF
TGTGCCAGCAGCTTAGAGGACAGGGTAGCTTTCTTT
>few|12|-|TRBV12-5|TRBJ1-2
CASGPDTYGYTF
TGTGCTAGTGGTCCTGACACTTATGGCTACACCTTC
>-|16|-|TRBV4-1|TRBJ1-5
CASSQLGRGEGQPQHF
TGCGCCAGCAGCCAACTCGGCCGGGGGGAGGGACAGCCCCAGCATTTT
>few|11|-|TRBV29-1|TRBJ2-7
CSVFFGNEQYF
TGCAGCGTTTTCTTTGGAAACGAGCAGTACTTC
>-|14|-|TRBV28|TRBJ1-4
CASRFQGTNEKLFF
TGTGCCAGCCGGTTTCAGGGGACTAATGAAAAACTGTTTTTT
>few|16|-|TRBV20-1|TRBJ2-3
CSARFRDSKGWDTQYF
TGCAGTGCTAGATTTCGGGACTCGAAGGGGTGGGATACGCAGTATTTT
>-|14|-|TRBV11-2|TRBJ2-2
CASRLTVNTGELFF
TGTGCCAGCCGGTTAACAGTGAACACCGGGGAGCTGTTTTTT
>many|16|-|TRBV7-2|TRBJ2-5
CASSLASTKTQETQYF
TGTGCCAGCAGCTTAGCTTCGACAAAAACCCAAGAGACCCAGTACTTC
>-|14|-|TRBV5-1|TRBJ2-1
CASSLVRDGNEQFF
TGCGCCAGCAGCTTGGTGAGGGATGGCAATGAGCAGTTCTTC
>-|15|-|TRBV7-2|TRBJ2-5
CASSSPRLVGETQYF
TGTGCCAGCAGCTCACCAAGACTAGTTGGAGAGACCCAGTACTTC
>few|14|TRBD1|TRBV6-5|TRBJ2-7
CASSYPDRGSEQYF
TGTGCCAGCAGCTATCCCGACAGGGGTAGCGAGCAGTACTTC
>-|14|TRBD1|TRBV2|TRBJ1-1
CASRLRQGYTEAFF
TGTGCCAGCAGATTACGACAGGGATACACTGAAGCTTTCTTT
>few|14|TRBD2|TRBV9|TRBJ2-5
CASSSGEPQETQYF
TGTGCCAGCAGCAGCGGGGAACCCCAAGAGACCCAGTACTTC
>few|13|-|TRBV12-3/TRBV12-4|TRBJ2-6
CASSLHWGGVLTF
TGTGCCAGCAGTTTACATTGGGGAGGCGTCCTGACTTTC
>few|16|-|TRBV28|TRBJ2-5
CASSLSGRGLQETQYF
TGTGCCAGCAGTTTATCCGGCAGGGGATTGCAAGAGACCCAGTACTTC
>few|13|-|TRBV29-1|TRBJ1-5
CSVATGWAQPQHF
TGCAGCGTTGCGACCGGGTGGGCTCAGCCCCAGCATTTT
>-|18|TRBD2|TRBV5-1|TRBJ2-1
CASSFRAPAGALVNEQFF
TGCGCCAGCAGCTTTCGCGCCCCGGCGGGAGCCCTTGTGAATGAGCAGTTCTTC
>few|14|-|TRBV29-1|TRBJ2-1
CSSFGRSSYNEQFF
TGCAGCTCGTTCGGCAGGAGCTCCTACAATGAGCAGTTCTTC
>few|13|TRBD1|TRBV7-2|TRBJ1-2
CASSWGTGEGYAF
TGTGCCAGCAGCTGGGGGACAGGGGAGGGCTACGCCTTC
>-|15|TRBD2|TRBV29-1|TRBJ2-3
CSVPGLASLTDTQYF
TGCAGCGTACCGGGACTAGCGTCCCTAACAGATACGCAGTATTTT
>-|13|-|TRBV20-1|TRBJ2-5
CSAREGPQETQYF
TGCAGTGCTAGAGAGGGACCTCAAGAGACCCAGTACTTC
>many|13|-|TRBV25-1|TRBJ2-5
CASSFSYQETQYF
TGTGCCAGCAGTTTCAGTTACCAAGAGACCCAGTACTTC
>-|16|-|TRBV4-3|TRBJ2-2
CASSQDRDKFTGELFF
TGCGCCAGCAGCCAAGACCGGGACAAGTTCACCGGGGAGCTGTTTTTT
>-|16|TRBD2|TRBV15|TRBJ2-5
CATSRRTSGYQETQYF
TGTGCCACCAGCCGTCGGACTAGCGGGTATCAAGAGACCCAGTACTTC
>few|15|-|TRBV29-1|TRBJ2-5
CSVEPSEVEQETQYF
TGCAGCGTTGAACCCTCAGAGGTCGAGCAAGAGACCCAGTACTTC
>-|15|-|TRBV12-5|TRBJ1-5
CASVPSGQFNQPKHF
TGTGCTAGTGTTCCCTCCGGACAGTTCAATCAGCCCAAGCATTTT
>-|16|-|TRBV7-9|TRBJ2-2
CASSSIAGENTGELFF
TGTGCCAGCAGCTCGATAGCCGGGGAGAACACCGGGGAGCTGTTTTTT
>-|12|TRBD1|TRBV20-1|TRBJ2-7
CSTGTGLDEQYF
TGCAGTACCGGGACAGGGCTCGACGAGCAGTACTTC
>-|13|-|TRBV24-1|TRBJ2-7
CATSDLFGLEQYF
TGTGCCACCAGTGATTTATTTGGGCTCGAGCAGTACTTC
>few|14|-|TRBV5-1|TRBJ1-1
CASSYPGMNTEAFF
TGCGCCAGCAGTTACCCGGGAATGAACACTGAAGCTTTCTTT
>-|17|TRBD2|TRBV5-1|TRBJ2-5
CASSLASSGGLEETQYF
TGCGCCAGCAGCTTGGCGTCTAGCGGGGGGCTCGAAGAGACCCAGTACTTC
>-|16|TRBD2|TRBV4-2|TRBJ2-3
CASSQEPAGGPVAQYF
TGTGCCAGCAGCCAAGAGCCAGCGGGGGGGCCGGTTGCGCAGTATTTT
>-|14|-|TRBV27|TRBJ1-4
CASSRFPGAGKLFF
TGTGCCAGCAGTCGATTTCCGGGGGCAGGGAAACTGTTTTTT
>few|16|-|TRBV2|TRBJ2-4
CASSEELGYRQYIQYF
TGTGCCAGCAGTGAAGAGCTAGGGTACAGGCAATACATTCAGTACTTC
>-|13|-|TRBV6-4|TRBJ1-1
CASSDELGTEAFF
TGTGCCAGCAGTGACGAGTTGGGCACTGAAGCTTTCTTT
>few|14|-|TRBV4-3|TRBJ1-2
CANSQDLAGNGYTF
TGCGCCAACAGCCAAGATTTAGCGGGCAATGGCTACACCTTC
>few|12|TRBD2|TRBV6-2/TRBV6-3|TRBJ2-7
CASTTGGYEQYF
TGTGCCAGCACCACGGGGGGTTACGAGCAGTACTTC
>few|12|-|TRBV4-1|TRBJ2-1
CASSQVEQGQFF
TGCGCCAGCAGCCAAGTCGAACAGGGGCAGTTCTTC
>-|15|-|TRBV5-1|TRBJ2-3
CASSLEAASTDTQYF
TGCGCCAGCAGCTTGGAGGCAGCTAGCACAGATACGCAGTATTTT
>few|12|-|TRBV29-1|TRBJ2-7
CSARLGAHGQYF
TGCAGCGCACGTTTGGGGGCCCACGGGCAGTACTTC
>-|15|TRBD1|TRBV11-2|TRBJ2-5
CASSGQGALIETQYF
TGTGCCAGCAGCGGACAGGGGGCGCTTATCGAGACCCAGTACTTC
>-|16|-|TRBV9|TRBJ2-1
CASSPRSPSSYNEQFF
TGTGCCAGCAGCCCTAGAAGCCCAAGCTCCTACAATGAGCAGTTCTTC
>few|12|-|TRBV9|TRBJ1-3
CASRTDGNTIYF
TGTGCCAGCAGGACTGATGGAAACACCATATATTTT
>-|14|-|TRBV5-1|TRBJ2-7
CASSLRVGTYEQYF
TGCGCCAGCAGCTTGCGGGTGGGAACCTACGAGCAGTACTTC
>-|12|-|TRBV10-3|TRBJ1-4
CAMSAGYEKLFF
TGTGCCATGAGTGCGGGGTATGAAAAACTGTTTTTT
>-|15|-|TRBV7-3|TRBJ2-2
CASSLGTPNTGELFF
TGTGCCAGCAGCCTAGGGACCCCCAATACGGGGGAGCTGTTTTTT
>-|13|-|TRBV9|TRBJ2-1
CASSSGRSNEQFF
TGTGCCAGCAGCTCCGGGAGATCAAATGAGCAGTTCTTC